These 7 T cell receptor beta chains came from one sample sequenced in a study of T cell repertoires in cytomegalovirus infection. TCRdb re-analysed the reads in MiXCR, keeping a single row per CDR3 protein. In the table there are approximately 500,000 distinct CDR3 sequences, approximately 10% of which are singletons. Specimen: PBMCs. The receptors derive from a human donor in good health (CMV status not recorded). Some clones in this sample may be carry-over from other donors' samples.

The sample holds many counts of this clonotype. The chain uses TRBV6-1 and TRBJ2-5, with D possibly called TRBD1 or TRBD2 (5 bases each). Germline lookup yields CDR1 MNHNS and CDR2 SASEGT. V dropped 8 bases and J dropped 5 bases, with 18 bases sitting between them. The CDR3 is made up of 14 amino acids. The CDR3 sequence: CASLRGERIETQYF. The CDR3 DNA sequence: TGTGCCAGCCTCAGAGGGGAGAGGATTGAGACCCAGTACTTC.

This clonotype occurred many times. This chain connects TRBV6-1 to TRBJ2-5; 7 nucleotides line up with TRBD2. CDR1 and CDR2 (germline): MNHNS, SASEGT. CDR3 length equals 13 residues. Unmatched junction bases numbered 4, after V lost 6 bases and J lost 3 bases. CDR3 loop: CASRPGGEETQYF. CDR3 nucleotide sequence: TGTGCCAGCAGGCCTGGGGGGGAAGAGACCCAGTACTTC.

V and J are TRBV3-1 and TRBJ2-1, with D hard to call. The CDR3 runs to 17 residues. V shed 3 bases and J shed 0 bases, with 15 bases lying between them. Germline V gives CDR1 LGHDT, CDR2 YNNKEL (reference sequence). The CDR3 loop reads CASSQESAASSYNEQFF. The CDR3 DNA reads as TGTGCCAGCAGCCAGGAAAGCGCGGCCAGCTCCTACAATGAGCAGTTCTTC.

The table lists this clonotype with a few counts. The CDR3 sequence: CSVDAPGLGNEQFF. The CDR3 DNA reads TGCAGCGTTGATGCCCCGGGACTAGGCAATGAGCAGTTCTTC. The chain joins TRBV29-1 to TRBJ2-1, with TRBD2 matching over 8 bases. V trimming: 3 bases; J trimming: 6 bases; junction bases outside the gene matches: 7. This CDR3 spans 14 amino acids. Germline lookup yields CDR1 SQVTM and CDR2 ANQGSEA.

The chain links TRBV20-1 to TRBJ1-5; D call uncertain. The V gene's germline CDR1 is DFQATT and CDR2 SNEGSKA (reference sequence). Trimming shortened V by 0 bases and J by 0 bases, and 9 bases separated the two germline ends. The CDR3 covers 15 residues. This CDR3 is CSARDQQHSNQPQHF. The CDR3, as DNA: TGCAGTGCTAGAGATCAACAGCATAGCAATCAGCCCCAGCATTTT.

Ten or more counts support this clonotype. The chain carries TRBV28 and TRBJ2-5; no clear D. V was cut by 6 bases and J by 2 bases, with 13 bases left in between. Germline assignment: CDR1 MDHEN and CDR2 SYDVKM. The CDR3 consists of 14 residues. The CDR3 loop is CASSHRGRQETQYF. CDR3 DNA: TGTGCCAGCAGCCACCGCGGAAGGCAAGAGACCCAGTACTTC.

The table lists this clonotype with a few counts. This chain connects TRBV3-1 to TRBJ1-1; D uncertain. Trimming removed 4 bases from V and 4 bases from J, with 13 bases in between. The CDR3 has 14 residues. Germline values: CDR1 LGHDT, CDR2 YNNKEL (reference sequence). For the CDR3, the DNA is TGTGCCAGCAGCCCGAGGACGGACGGCACTGAAGCTTTCTTT. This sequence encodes CASSPRTDGTEAFF.